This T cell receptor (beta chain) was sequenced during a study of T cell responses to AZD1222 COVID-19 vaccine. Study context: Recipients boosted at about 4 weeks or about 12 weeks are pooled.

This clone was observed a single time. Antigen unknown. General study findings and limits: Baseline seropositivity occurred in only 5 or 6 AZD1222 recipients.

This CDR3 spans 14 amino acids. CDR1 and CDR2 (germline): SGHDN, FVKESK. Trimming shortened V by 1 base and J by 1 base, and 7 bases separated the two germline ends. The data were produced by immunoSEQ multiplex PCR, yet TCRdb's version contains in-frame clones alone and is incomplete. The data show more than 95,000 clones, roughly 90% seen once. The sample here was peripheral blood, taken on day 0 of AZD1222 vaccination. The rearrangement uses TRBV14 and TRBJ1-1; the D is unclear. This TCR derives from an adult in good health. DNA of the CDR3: TGTGCCAGCAGCCAAGTACTACAGAACACTGAAGCTTTCTTT. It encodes CASSQVLQNTEAFF. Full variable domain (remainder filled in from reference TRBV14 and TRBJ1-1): EAGVTQFPSHSVIEKGQTVTLRCDPISGHDNLYWYRRVMGKEIKFLLHFVKESKQDESGMPNNRFLAERTGGTYSTLKVQPAELEDSGVYFCASSQVLQNTEAFFGQGTRLTVV.